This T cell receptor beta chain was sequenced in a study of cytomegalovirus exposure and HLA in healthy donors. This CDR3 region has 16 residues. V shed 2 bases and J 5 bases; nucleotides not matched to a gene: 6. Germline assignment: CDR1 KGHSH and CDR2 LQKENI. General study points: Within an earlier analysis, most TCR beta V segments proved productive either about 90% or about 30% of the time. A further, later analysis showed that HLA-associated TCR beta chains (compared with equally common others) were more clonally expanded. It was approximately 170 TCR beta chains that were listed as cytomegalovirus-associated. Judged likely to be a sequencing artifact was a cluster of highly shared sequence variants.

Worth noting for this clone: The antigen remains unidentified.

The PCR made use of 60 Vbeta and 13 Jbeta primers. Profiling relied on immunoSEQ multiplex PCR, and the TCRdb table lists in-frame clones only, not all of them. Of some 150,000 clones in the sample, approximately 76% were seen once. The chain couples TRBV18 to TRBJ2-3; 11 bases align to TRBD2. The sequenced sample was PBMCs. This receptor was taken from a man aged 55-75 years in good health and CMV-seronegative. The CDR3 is CASSPELAGVGDTQYF. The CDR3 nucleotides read TGTGCCAGCTCACCAGAACTAGCGGGAGTGGGAGATACGCAGTATTTT.